This T cell receptor (beta chain) was profiled in a study of tumour-infiltrating T cells in Burkitt lymphoma. Trimming removed 1 base at V and 3 bases at J, with 12 bases between. Germline V gene lookup returns CDR1 MNHNS and CDR2 SASEGT. The CDR3 loop spans 15 amino acids. The table came from immunoSEQ multiplex PCR; TCRdb's copy has only in-frame clones and leaves some out. This table has 15,000 to 20,000 clones, around four fifths appearing once. This TCR came from a human donor with diffuse large B-cell lymphoma. The rearrangement uses TRBV6-1 and TRBJ1-2; no reliable D call. Sequencing was performed on tumor tissue. The CDR3 nucleotides read TGTGCCAGCAGTGAAGAATCAGAAACTTACTATGGCTACACCTTC. It is translated as CASSEESETYYGYTF.